Described below is a single T cell receptor (beta chain) sequence and its context. Its cognate antigen has yet to be identified. Within one base of it there is no much larger clone, and no base qualities were kept. This specimen belongs to a study of T cell responses to AZD1222 COVID-19 vaccine (dated by TCRdb to the early 2020s). In terms of the full investigation: AZD1222 recipients given second doses at about 4 weeks or at about 12 weeks were pooled, since spike-specific TCR depth and breadth were not found to differ between the two schedules. TCR sequencing was performed for some 250 trial participants, of whom about 200 were given two doses of AZD1222 and approximately 26 were given two doses of MenACWY control vaccine. Trial participants were enrolled into age subgroups of 18-55, 56-69 and 70-plus years, which contained approximately 150, 28 and 58 TCR-sequenced participants, respectively.

A distance of 8 bases separates the germline ends of V and J, which lose 2 bases and 1 base respectively. The germline V gene sets CDR1 to SGHTA and CDR2 to FQGNSA. Reading from cysteine to phenylalanine, the CDR3 counts 15 amino acids. The CDR3 DNA has 45 bases and is translated from base 1. The time point label of this sample denotes: baseline before first vaccination. The vaccinee samples were drawn from two UK trials, COV001 and COV002, one of which was a single-blind randomized controlled phase 2/3 trial testing AZD1222 (ChAdOx1 nCoV-19) in healthy adults. For TCRbeta chain sequencing, PBMC samples from trial participants were taken at day 0 and at day 28 after the second dose. The CDR3 regions of human TCRbeta chains were analyzed by immunosequencing. As for the authors' bioinformatics: TCRs in the repertoires were matched against a reference library of SARS-CoV-2-specific TCRs that had been generated with the MIRA antigen-specificity platform. Breadth meant the fraction of unique TCRs that were SARS-CoV-2-associated, whereas depth meant the fraction of total T cells that were SARS-CoV-2-associated. Each spike-specific TCR was assigned to its reactive spike region and to a CD4 or CD8 class using the MIRA data. Log10-transformed breadth and depth values were compared by one-way ANOVA with Sidak's multiple comparisons tests. In TCRdb, the immuneACCESS table is reduced to in-frame sequences with V and J assigned. These tables do not hold every clone; where another copy was compared, an unresolved V gene accounts for under half, and the others remain unexplained. D and trimming were read from the DNA, whereas the V and J calls and clone size are those reported in that table. The sample has approximately 94,000 clones on record, about 85% of them singletons. The top ten hold around 2% of the sample.

Study-level results and caveats: Because no day 14 peak-response samples were available, the repertoires could be characterized only after the peak T cell response. After two AZD1222 doses, both the breadth and the depth of spike-specific TCRs were significantly higher than at day 0 and than in MenACWY recipients. Reportedly, close to half of the unique spike-specific TCRs recognized epitopes lying outside the regions that are mutated in the B.1.351 and B.1.1.7 variants. The 56-69-year group was small, and its depth increase did not reach significance, likely because of low power. CD4 TCRs associated with the vaccine covered the entire spike protein, and the dominant responses were in regions 160-218 and 743-854. Conclusions about previously exposed vaccinees were limited because only a handful of AZD1222 recipients were SARS-CoV-2 seropositive at baseline. Most participants were white British and females outnumbered males, and the authors suggested that clonal diversity may have been underestimated.

Recombination linked TRBV7-2 to TRBJ2-2, with TRBD2 as a weak D call on 5 bases. The input for sequencing was peripheral blood, taken on day 0 of AZD1222 vaccination. The source of this sequence is an adult in good health. The CDR3 region: CASSLQRMNTGELFF. Read as DNA, the sequence is TGTGCCAGCAGCTTACAGCGGATGAACACCGGGGAGCTGTTTTTT. With the rest looked up from the reference TRBV7-2 and TRBJ2-2 genes rather than sequenced, the full variable domain is GAGVSQSPSNKVTEKGKDVELRCDPISGHTALYWYRQSLGQGLEFLIYFQGNSAPDKSGLPSDRFSAERTGGSVSTLTIQRTQQEDSAVYLCASSLQRMNTGELFFGEGSRLTVL.